This T cell receptor (beta chain) is drawn from a study of Graves' ophthalmopathy and Graves' hyperthyroidism. Scientists amplified the TCR beta CDR3 regions from RNA transcripts. In the first round, RT-PCR was carried out with HTBI primers, and a multiplex PCR formed the second round. TCRdb used MiXCR to reprocess the multiplex PCR reads, holding one entry per CDR3 protein. The table has some 360,000 distinct CDR3 sequences, approximately 18% seen once. The study's findings and limits: Using 13 signatures, a model distinguished ophthalmopathy from stable hyperthyroidism, reaching around 88% sensitivity and 81.08% specificity.

Germline CDR1 is SGHRS and CDR2 is YFSETQ. V lost 4 bases to trimming and J lost 0 bases, with 19 bases between them. The CDR3 extends over 17 amino acids. Comments on this clonotype: What it binds is not known.

This sequence joins TRBV5-1 and TRBJ2-5, with D maybe TRBD1 (6 bases). The sequenced sample consisted of peripheral blood. The receptor's source is an adult woman with stable Graves' hyperthyroidism. CDR3 DNA sequence: TGCGCCAGCAGCCATGGGGGCGGCAGACCGTACCAAGAGACCCAGTACTTC. Encoded protein: CASSHGGGRPYQETQYF.